These 28 T cell receptor beta chains originate from one sample sequenced in a study of CD8 T cells in ankylosing spondylitis. Study outcomes and limitations: A TCR beta motif of roughly 8 highly homologous variants appeared characteristic of ankylosing spondylitis blood.

Antigen specificity for these receptors is unknown. TCRdb processed the 5' RACE reads anew with MiXCR; each CDR3 protein has one entry. In the table there are roughly 450,000 distinct CDR3 sequences, roughly 26% of which are singletons. The sequenced material came from blood, either unsorted or a sorted T cell fraction (not recorded which). The origin of the receptors is a male donor with ankylosing spondylitis.

A few counts support this clonotype. The chain links TRBV12-3 or TRBV12-4 to TRBJ2-1; 11 bases map to TRBD2. This CDR3 is built from 16 residues. The junction had 12 bases not matched to a gene; V was cut back by 6 bases and J by 8 bases. DNA for the CDR3: TGTGCCAGCAGCCCATCCACTAGCGGGAGTCTCTATGAGCAGTTCTTC. Translation gives CASSPSTSGSLYEQFF.

The chain links TRBV20-1 to TRBJ2-1, with 8 nucleotides matching TRBD1. Trimming cost V 2 bases and J 0 bases; bases outside gene matches: 9. Germline V gene sequence: CDR1 DFQATT, CDR2 SNEGSKA (reference sequence). The CDR3 contains 17 residues. This CDR3 reads CSARRGQVLGSYNEQFF. In DNA form, the CDR3 reads TGCAGTGCTAGACGGGGACAGGTCCTAGGCTCCTACAATGAGCAGTTCTTC.

A few counts support this clonotype. The chain couples TRBV7-9 to TRBJ1-2, with 7 nucleotides matching TRBD1. The CDR3 runs 15 residues. Germline loops: CDR1 SEHNR, CDR2 FQNEAQ (reference sequence). V trimming: 0 bases; J trimming: 7 bases; junction bases outside the gene matches: 8. CDR3 bases: TGTGCCAGCAGCTTAGCGGGTAACAGGGGAAGTGGCTACACCTTC. It encodes CASSLAGNRGSGYTF.

This clonotype was picked up a small number of times. V gene TRBV7-2 combines with J gene TRBJ2-1; 14 bases are a match to TRBD2. Germline CDR1 and CDR2: SGHTA and FQGNSA. The CDR3 length is 15 residues. V shed 5 bases, J shed 9 bases, and the junction held 6 bases outside the gene matches. The CDR3 loop is CASSRTSGRSLEQFF. The DNA for the CDR3 is TGTGCCAGCAGCCGGACTAGCGGGAGGTCTCTTGAGCAGTTCTTC.

This clonotype was observed many times. The chain joins TRBV20-1 to TRBJ2-3, with TRBD2 identical over 12 bases. The J segment lost 3 bases and the V segment lost 5 bases, leaving 12 bases of the junction unmatched. The CDR3 is 17 residues long. Germline CDR1 DFQATT, CDR2 SNEGSKA (reference sequence). CDR3 nucleotides: TGCAGTGCTGCTGAGCTAGCGGGAGGGGGTGGGACAGATACGCAGTATTTT. This sequence encodes CSAAELAGGGGTDTQYF.

This chain uses TRBV21-1 with TRBJ1-1. TRBV21-1 is a recognized pseudogene. This CDR3 has 10 residues. CDR3 amino acids: CASSKVGAFF. The CDR3 nucleotides read TGTGCCAGCAGCAAAGTTGGGGCTTTCTTT.

The table lists this clonotype with a few counts. This rearrangement joins TRBV20-1 to TRBJ2-3; the match to TRBD2 covers 10 bases. The CDR3 totals 15 residues. Germline CDR1 DFQATT, CDR2 SNEGSKA (reference sequence). V shed 3 bases, J shed 0 bases, and the junction held 3 bases outside the gene matches. CDR3 DNA: TGCAGTGCTAGTACTAGCGGGGACAGCACAGATACGCAGTATTTT. It yields the protein CSASTSGDSTDTQYF.

This clonotype was found a few times. The genes are TRBV24-1 and TRBJ1-1; D remains ambiguous. Trimming removed 10 bases from V and 5 bases from J, with 16 bases in between. The CDR3 covers 13 residues. Germline CDR1 is KGHDR and CDR2 is SFDVKD. CDR3 nucleotide sequence: TGTGCCACTGTGAATGAGAGGTGGACTGAAGCTTTCTTT. It translates to CATVNERWTEAFF.

This clonotype has only one observation. The chain combines TRBV7-2 with TRBJ1-2; 10 bases map to TRBD1. This CDR3 has 16 amino acids. V lost 7 bases and J lost 0; bases outside the gene matches: 8. The V gene's germline CDR1 is SGHTA and CDR2 FQGNSA. CDR3 in amino acids: CASTQDRGATNYGYTF. The CDR3 DNA follows: TGTGCCAGCACCCAGGACAGGGGGGCGACTAACTATGGCTACACCTTC. Together with reference TRBV7-2 and TRBJ1-2, the CDR3 gives the full variable domain: GAGVSQSPSNKVTEKGKDVELRCDPISGHTALYWYRQSLGQGLEFLIYFQGNSAPDKSGLPSDRFSAERTGGSVSTLTIQRTQQEDSAVYLCASTQDRGATNYGYTFGSGTRLTVV.

This chain joins TRBV3-1 and TRBJ1-5; D is undetermined. CDR1 and CDR2 from the germline V gene are LGHDT and YNNKEL (reference sequence). The CDR3 sequence is 14 residues long. Trimming left V 5 bases short and J 3 bases short, with 11 bases between. The CDR3 sequence: CASSVGRNNQPQHF. CDR3 bases: TGTGCCAGCAGCGTCGGACGGAACAATCAGCCCCAGCATTTT.

This clonotype was picked up a small number of times. The chain joins TRBV7-2 to TRBJ2-3; D is uncertain. V shed 5 bases and J shed 6 bases, with 9 bases lying between them. CDR1 and CDR2 from the germline V gene are SGHTA and FQGNSA. This CDR3 is built from 12 residues. In nucleotides, the CDR3 is TGTGCCAGCAGCATAGATTATGATACGCAGTATTTT. Translated: CASSIDYDTQYF.

This chain uses TRBV5-1 with TRBJ2-2, with TRBD2 matching 10 bases. J was trimmed by 4 bases and V by 4 bases; bases with no gene match: 7. There are 16 residues in the CDR3. Germline V CDR1 and CDR2: SGHRS, YFSETQ. The CDR3 nucleotides read TGCGCCAGCAGCAGCGGACTAGCGGAAGCCACCGGGGAGCTGTTTTTT. Translating it yields CASSSGLAEATGELFF.

The rearrangement joins TRBV28 to TRBJ2-1, with 9 bases that match TRBD2. Germline CDR1 and CDR2: MDHEN and SYDVKM. The CDR3 covers 16 residues. Trimming removed 5 bases from V and 5 bases from J; junction bases left unmatched: 10. For the CDR3, the DNA is TGTGCCAGCAGTACCCTTAGCGGGAGAGTTGACAATGAGCAGTTCTTC. This encodes CASSTLSGRVDNEQFF. Looking up the rest from reference TRBV28 and TRBJ2-1 gives the full variable domain: DVKVTQSSRYLVKRTGEKVFLECVQDMDHENMFWYRQDPGLGLRLIYFSYDVKMKEKGDIPEGYSVSREKKERFSLILESASTNQTSMYLCASSTLSGRVDNEQFFGPGTRLTVL.

The gene calls are TRBV11-1 and TRBJ2-1; weak D call: TRBD2 (6 bases). Germline V lookup: CDR1 SGHAT, CDR2 FQDESV (reference sequence). There are 16 residues in the CDR3. With 5 bases removed from V and 5 bases from J, the gap between germline ends came to 19 bases. The CDR3 protein is CASSPRRASSHNEQFF. CDR3 sequence (DNA): TGTGCCAGCAGCCCCAGGAGGGCTAGTTCCCACAATGAGCAGTTCTTC.

This clonotype was picked up a small number of times. The chain employs TRBV7-9 and TRBJ2-3, with D perhaps TRBD1 (6 bases). CDR3 length: 14 residues. Between the trimmed V and J ends, which lost 4 bases and 0 bases, there was a span of 8 bases. Germline V gene lookup returns CDR1 SEHNR and CDR2 FQNEAQ (reference sequence). The CDR3 protein is CASSWDTSTDTQYF. CDR3 DNA: TGTGCCAGCAGCTGGGACACAAGCACAGATACGCAGTATTTT.

The V and J genes are TRBV5-1 and TRBJ1-1; D might be TRBD1 (5 bases). The CDR3 has 17 amino acids. CDR1 SGHRS and CDR2 YFSETQ come from the germline V gene. The germline V and J ends were trimmed by 3 bases and 1 base, with 19 bases remaining between them. CDR3 loop: CASSSSGTRGTNTEAFF. CDR3 nucleotide sequence: TGCGCCAGCAGCTCAAGCGGGACGCGGGGGACGAACACTGAAGCTTTCTTT.

This clonotype has just a few counts. This chain joins TRBV5-1 and TRBJ1-2; a possible D gene is TRBD1 (6 bases). CDR1 and CDR2 (germline): SGHRS, YFSETQ. The CDR3 runs to 13 residues. V was cut by 4 bases and J by 8 bases, with 15 bases left in between. CDR3 sequence: CASSDPTGYGYTF. The CDR3 DNA follows: TGCGCCAGCAGCGACCCGACAGGTTACGGCTACACCTTC. The variable domain in full, with the rest retrieved from reference TRBV5-1 and TRBJ1-2, is KAGVTQTPRYLIKTRGQQVTLSCSPISGHRSVSWYQQTPGQGLQFLFEYFSETQRNKGNFPGRFSGRQFSNSRSEMNVSTLELGDSALYLCASSDPTGYGYTFGSGTRLTVV.

The V call is TRBV7-9, the J call TRBJ1-4; 7 bases match TRBD1. The CDR3 runs to 15 residues. Germline loops: CDR1 SEHNR, CDR2 FQNEAQ (reference sequence). Trimming at V came to 5 bases and at J to 3 bases, leaving 6 bases not matched to a gene. The CDR3 DNA reads as TGTGCCAGCAGCCCGAGGACAGGATCTAATGAAAAACTGTTTTTT. Translation gives CASSPRTGSNEKLFF.

This clonotype was seen only a few times. The rearrangement uses TRBV6-1 and TRBJ2-2, with D tentatively TRBD1 or TRBD2 (5 bases each). This CDR3 spans 13 amino acids. V lost 2 bases to trimming and J lost 6 bases, with 7 bases between them. The germline V gene encodes CDR1 MNHNS and CDR2 SASEGT. DNA for the CDR3: TGTGCCAGCAGTGAACAGGGAGCCGGGGAGCTGTTTTTT. Translated: CASSEQGAGELFF.

As to this clonotype: A much larger clone is a single base away; this may be a read error. The rearrangement links TRBV9 to TRBJ2-3, with D tentatively TRBD1 (6 bases). CDR1 and CDR2 (germline): SGDLS, YYNGEE. CDR3 size: 13 residues. V lost 4 bases, J lost 2 bases, and 8 bases lay in between. The CDR3 DNA reads TGTGCCAGCAGCCGGGACAACACAGATACGCAGTATTTT. Encoded protein: CASSRDNTDTQYF.

The chain has TRBV18 and TRBJ2-1; D not certain. CDR1 KGHSH and CDR2 LQKENI come from the germline V gene. The CDR3 extends over 15 amino acids. With 5 bases removed from V and 0 bases from J, the gap between germline ends came to 11 bases. CDR3 region: CASSSSTSSYNEQFF. Written as DNA, the CDR3 is TGTGCCAGCTCATCCTCAACGAGCTCCTACAATGAGCAGTTCTTC.

This clonotype was seen at least ten times. CDR3 in amino acids: CASTRATGVGYGYTF. In nucleotides, the CDR3 is TGTGCCAGCACCCGGGCGACAGGGGTCGGGTATGGCTACACCTTC. This chain links TRBV12-3 or TRBV12-4 with TRBJ1-2; TRBD1 matches at 8 bases. With 7 bases clipped from V and 5 bases from J, the junction kept 12 bases outside the gene matches. This CDR3 region has 15 residues.

V gene TRBV12-3 or TRBV12-4 combines with J gene TRBJ2-5; the D gene is possibly TRBD1 (6 bases). This CDR3 spans 13 amino acids. V lost 5 bases and J lost 4, with 11 bases in between. The CDR3 coding sequence is TGTGCCAGCAGTGAGGGGGTCCCAGAGACCCAGTACTTC. Translation: CASSEGVPETQYF.

Only a few counts were recorded for this clonotype. V usage is TRBV10-2 and J usage is TRBJ1-2, with D unresolved. Trimming stripped 2 bases from V and 3 bases from J, with 16 bases between. Germline-derived CDR1 and CDR2 are WSHSY and SAAADI. The CDR3 runs 16 residues. CDR3 nucleotide sequence: TGCGCCAGCAGTGAGGGAGGGCTCCCCGCGTACTATGGCTACACCTTC. It is translated as CASSEGGLPAYYGYTF.

As regards this clonotype: Being one base from a much bigger clone, this may be a read error. The J gene is TRBJ1-1, the V gene TRBV29-1; D is perhaps TRBD1 (5 bases). Germline V gives CDR1 SQVTM, CDR2 ANQGSEA. CDR3 length: 15 residues. DNA of the CDR3: TGCTGCGTTGATGGAGGGTGGGGGATGAACACTGAAGCTTTCTTT. Translation gives CCVDGGWGMNTEAFF.

The chain joins TRBV6-1 to TRBJ2-1; the match to TRBD2 covers 10 bases. The CDR3 consists of 15 residues. Germline values: CDR1 MNHNS, CDR2 SASEGT. Unmatched junction bases numbered 5, after V lost 6 bases and J lost 3 bases. CDR3 residues: CASRFLAGVYNEQFF. The CDR3 DNA is TGTGCCAGCAGATTTCTAGCGGGAGTCTACAATGAGCAGTTCTTC.

This clonotype was recorded once. A much larger clone differs by one base, so this may be a read error. V and J are TRBV5-1 and TRBJ2-3; no clear D gene. The CDR3 has 13 residues. The germline V gene has CDR1 SGHRS and CDR2 YFSETQ. With 1 base removed from V and 2 bases from J, the gap between germline ends came to 5 bases. The CDR3 loop reads CASSLTHTDTQYF. Here the CDR3 DNA reads TGCGCCAGCAGCTTGACCCACACAGATACGCAGTATTTT.

This clonotype was picked up a small number of times. The CDR3 loop reads CASSLAASEGEEQFF. In DNA, the CDR3 is TGCGCCAGCAGCTTGGCCGCCAGTGAGGGGGAAGAGCAGTTCTTC. This chain connects TRBV5-1 to TRBJ2-1; the D gene is possibly TRBD1 (6 bases). This CDR3 is built from 15 residues. Germline assignment: CDR1 SGHRS and CDR2 YFSETQ. V was trimmed by 0 bases and J by 10 bases, leaving 17 bases between them.